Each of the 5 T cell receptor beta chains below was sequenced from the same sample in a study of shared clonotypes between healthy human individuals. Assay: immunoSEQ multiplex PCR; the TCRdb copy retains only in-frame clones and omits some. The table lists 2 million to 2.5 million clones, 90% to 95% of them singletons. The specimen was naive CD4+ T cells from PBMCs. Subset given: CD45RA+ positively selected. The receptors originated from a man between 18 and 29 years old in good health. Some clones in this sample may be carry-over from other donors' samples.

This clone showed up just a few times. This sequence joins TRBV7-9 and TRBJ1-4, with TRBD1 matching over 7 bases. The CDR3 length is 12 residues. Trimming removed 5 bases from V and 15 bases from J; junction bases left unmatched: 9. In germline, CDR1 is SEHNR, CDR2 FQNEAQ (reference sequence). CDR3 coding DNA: TGTGCCAGCAGCATTGGACAGGAAGGATTGTTTTTT. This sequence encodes CASSIGQEGLFF.

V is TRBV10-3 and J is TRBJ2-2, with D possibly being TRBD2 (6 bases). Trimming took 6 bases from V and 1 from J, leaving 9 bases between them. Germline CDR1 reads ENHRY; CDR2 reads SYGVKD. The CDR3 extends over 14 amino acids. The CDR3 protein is CAISGTGNTGELFF. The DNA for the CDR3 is TGTGCCATCAGCGGGACTGGGAACACCGGGGAGCTGTTTTTT.

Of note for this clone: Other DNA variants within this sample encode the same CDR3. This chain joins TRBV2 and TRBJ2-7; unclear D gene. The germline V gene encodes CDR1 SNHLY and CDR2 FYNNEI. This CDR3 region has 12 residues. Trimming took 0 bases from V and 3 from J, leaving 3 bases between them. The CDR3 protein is CASSEANYEQYF. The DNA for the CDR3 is TGTGCCAGCAGTGAAGCGAACTACGAGCAGTACTTC.

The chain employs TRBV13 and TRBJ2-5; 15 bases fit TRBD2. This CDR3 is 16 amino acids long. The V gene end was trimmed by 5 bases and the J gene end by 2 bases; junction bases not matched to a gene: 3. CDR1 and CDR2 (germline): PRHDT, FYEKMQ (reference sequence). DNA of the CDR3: TGTGCCAGCAGCCAGGGACTAGCGGGAGGACAAGAGACCCAGTACTTC. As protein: CASSQGLAGGQETQYF. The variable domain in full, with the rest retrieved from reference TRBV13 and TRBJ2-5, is AAGVIQSPRHLIKEKRETATLKCYPIPRHDTVYWYQQGPGQDPQFLISFYEKMQSDKGSIPDRFSAQQFSDYHSELNMSSLELGDSALYFCASSQGLAGGQETQYFGPGTRLLVL.

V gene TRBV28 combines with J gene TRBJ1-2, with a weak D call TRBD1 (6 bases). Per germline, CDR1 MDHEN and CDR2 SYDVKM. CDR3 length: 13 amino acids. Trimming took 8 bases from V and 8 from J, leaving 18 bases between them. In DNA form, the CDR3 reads TGTGCCAGCCTGATTCAGGGCGGGGGCGGCTACACCTTC. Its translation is CASLIQGGGGYTF.